The clone carrying this T cell receptor beta chain was observed a handful of times. What it binds is not known. For TCRbeta, the library was prepared with unique molecular identifiers. TCRdb ran MiXCR on the PCR reads and lists one entry per CDR3 protein. The sample contains approximately 500,000 distinct CDR3 sequences, roughly a tenth of which appear only once. The data were taken from a study of T-cell reconstitution after alpha-beta-depleted transplantation in children. Study results and caveats: Expanded clones from the graft, numbering several hundred, reportedly supplied alpha-beta T cells about two months after transplant. T-cell numbers and diversity one year post-transplant derived largely from freshly generated T cells.

Trimming left V 0 bases short and J 8 bases short, with 13 bases between. The CDR3 extends over 13 amino acids. The germline CDR1 and CDR2 sequences are GTSNPN and SVGIG (reference sequence). The genes are TRBV30 and TRBJ1-1; D is unclear. The TCR originated in a child younger than 10 with inherited bone marrow failure, due to receive a stem cell transplant. This material consisted of PBMCs, taken before TCRalphabeta/CD19-depleted stem cell transplant. In nucleotides, the CDR3 is TGTGCCTGGAGTGTATTTCTTAGGACCGAAGCTTTCTTT. Residues: CAWSVFLRTEAFF.